These 7 T cell receptor beta chains originate from one sample sequenced in a study of cytomegalovirus exposure and HLA in healthy donors. It was with 60 Vbeta and 13 Jbeta primers that the PCR ran. Generated by immunoSEQ multiplex PCR, the TCRdb table keeps only in-frame clones and is missing some. The sample holds approximately 71,000 clones, about two thirds seen once. The specimen was PBMCs. The receptor source for this set is a woman aged 40 to 49 in good health and CMV-seropositive.

The chain's CDR3 is CASSDHAGLVSQYF. In nucleotides, the CDR3 is TGTGCCAGCAGTGACCATGCAGGACTGGTCTCGCAGTATTTT. The V and J genes are TRBV6-1 and TRBJ2-3, with D maybe TRBD2 (5 bases). This CDR3 region has 14 residues. CDR1 is MNHNS, CDR2 SASEGT, per germline. Between the trimmed V and J ends, which lost 3 bases and 10 bases, there was a span of 17 bases.

The count of this clone is one. J is TRBJ2-1 and V is TRBV5-6; the D gene is possibly TRBD2 (5 bases). Trimming took off 1 base at V and 0 bases at J, with 17 bases between the two ends. From germline, CDR1 is SGHDT and CDR2 YYEEEE. The CDR3 runs to 18 residues. CDR3 loop: CASSLLVPRLSSYNEQFF. In DNA form, the CDR3 reads TGTGCCAGCAGCTTGCTGGTTCCCAGACTAAGCTCCTACAATGAGCAGTTCTTC.

J is TRBJ2-2 and V is TRBV5-4, with D possibly matching TRBD1 (6 bases). The CDR3 consists of 15 residues. Germline loops: CDR1 SGHNT, CDR2 YYREEE (reference sequence). Trimming removed 3 bases at V and 6 bases at J, with 15 bases between. In DNA form, the CDR3 reads TGTGCCAGCAGCTGGAGGAACAGGGAGTCCGGGGAGCTGTTTTTT. As protein: CASSWRNRESGELFF.

The chain recombines TRBV4-1 with TRBJ1-1; maybe TRBD1 (5 bases). The V and J ends lost 0 bases and 3 bases respectively, with 11 bases between them. CDR3 size: 15 residues. Germline CDR1 is MGHRA and CDR2 is YSYEKL. The CDR3 loop reads CASSQDGSRDTEAFF. CDR3 nucleotides: TGCGCCAGCAGCCAAGATGGTTCCAGGGACACTGAAGCTTTCTTT.

This rearrangement joins TRBV10-3 to TRBJ1-2; TRBD1 matches at 9 bases. From germline, CDR1 is ENHRY and CDR2 SYGVKD. This CDR3 contains 13 residues. Unmatched junction bases numbered 2, after V lost 8 bases and J lost 1 base. The CDR3 loop reads CAIRDRDNYGYTF. Written as DNA, the CDR3 is TGTGCCATCCGGGACAGGGATAACTATGGCTACACCTTC.

The J gene is TRBJ2-5, the V gene TRBV7-2; TRBD2 agrees at 9 bases. With V trimmed by 5 bases and J by 5 bases, 15 bases remained unmatched. The CDR3 is made up of 17 amino acids. Germline V gene data show CDR1 as SGHTA and CDR2 as FQGNSA. The CDR3, as DNA: TGTGCCAGCAGCAGAAATGGGCGGGGGGGCCTGGGGGAGACCCAGTACTTC. Translating it yields CASSRNGRGGLGETQYF. Supplemented by reference TRBV7-2 and TRBJ2-5, the full variable domain reads GAGVSQSPSNKVTEKGKDVELRCDPISGHTALYWYRQSLGQGLEFLIYFQGNSAPDKSGLPSDRFSAERTGGSVSTLTIQRTQQEDSAVYLCASSRNGRGGLGETQYFGPGTRLLVL.

This clone came up once. This chain connects TRBV6-6 to TRBJ1-5, with D unclear. Trimming left V 2 bases short and J 0 bases short, with 8 bases between. The germline CDR1 and CDR2 sequences are MNHNY and SVGAGI (reference sequence). This CDR3 has 15 amino acids. This chain's CDR3 is CASSYGRSSNQPQHF. The CDR3 nucleotides are TGTGCCAGCAGTTACGGTCGGTCTAGCAATCAGCCCCAGCATTTT.